This T cell receptor beta chain appears in the sequencing data of a study of identical twins. Healthy Caucasians supplied all donations. Trimming took 4 bases from V and 2 from J, leaving 11 bases between them. The CDR3 loop spans 13 amino acids. Germline CDR1 reads DFQATT; CDR2 reads SNEGSKA (reference sequence). General study findings and limits: Compared with unrelated sharing, twin-shared out-of-frame alpha sequences had more low-probability sequences. Abundant beta clonotypes from cord blood had fewer insertions, unlike memory repertoires, which showed none.

A note on this clonotype: What it binds is not known.

TCRdb reanalysed the 5' RACE reads using MiXCR and keeps one entry per CDR3 protein. The sample holds 1.5 million or so distinct CDR3 sequences, under 35% seen once. J is TRBJ1-1 and V is TRBV20-1; D is unresolved. The source is a newborn girl in good health. Sequencing was done on a sample of cord blood. CDR3 sequence: CSAMLGPNTEAFF. The CDR3 region has the DNA TGCAGTGCTATGCTCGGACCTAACACTGAAGCTTTCTTT.